This TCR beta chain was retrieved from a study of regulatory T cells in long-lasting Graves disease. General study points: Study of thyroid tissue was not done, with only peripheral blood studied. TRBV28, TRBJ1-2 and TRBJ2-5 were favored in persistent disease.

Libraries of TCR beta came from iRepertoire HTBI primers plus Arm-PCR of CDR3 regions. Original processing methods: Identified segments across samples numbered some 62 TRBV and roughly 15 TRBJ. TCRdb independently ran MiXCR on the multiplex PCR reads; one entry per CDR3 protein. Here the V and J calls rest on TCRdb's processing, not on the authors' analysis. The data show roughly 450,000 distinct CDR3 sequences, about 22% seen once. Details on this clonotype: The target antigen is unknown.

The sample's time point: persistent/refractory GD, antithyroid drugs over 5 years with positive TRAb. After RNA was extracted from PBMCs, the TCR library was made from it. V dropped 5 bases and J dropped 7 bases, with 15 bases sitting between them. The CDR3 has 14 amino acids. The germline CDR1 and CDR2 sequences are MRHNA and SNTAGT. This clonotype was sampled from a female donor with Graves disease. This chain uses TRBV6-4 with TRBJ1-5; D call uncertain. Material: peripheral blood mononuclear cells (PBMCs), obtained when the disease was refractory, from a patient treated with antithyroid drugs. The CDR3 nucleotides read TGTGCCAGCAGTTACCTGGATTCCTGGCAGCCCCAGCATTTT. Translated: CASSYLDSWQPQHF.